The 27 T cell receptor beta chains presented below share a single source sample, sequenced in a study of T cells in tumors after PD-1 blockade. Assay: immunoSEQ multiplex PCR; the TCRdb copy retains only in-frame clones and omits some. The sample includes around 60,000 clones, about 82% of them seen just once. The specimen was PBMCs, collected before anti-PD-1 treatment. The receptor set was obtained from a human donor with basal cell carcinoma.

The chain links TRBV19 to TRBJ2-7; D is unresolved. CDR1 and CDR2 from the germline V gene are LNHDA and SQIVND (reference sequence). The germline V and J ends were trimmed by 1 base and 0 bases, with 13 bases remaining between them. There are 16 residues in the CDR3. CDR3 loop: CASSIGPGSFSYEQYF. Written as DNA, the CDR3 is TGTGCCAGTAGTATAGGTCCCGGCAGCTTCTCCTACGAGCAGTACTTC.

The genes are TRBV11-3 and TRBJ2-1; 7 nucleotides line up with TRBD1. V dropped 5 bases and J dropped 9; count of bases not matched to a gene: 13. This CDR3 comprises 15 residues. Looked up from germline, CDR1 is SGHNT and CDR2 is YENEEA. Written as DNA, the CDR3 is TGTGCCAGCAGCACGGGACAGAGAGAGTATCCTGAGCAGTTCTTC. Its translation: CASSTGQREYPEQFF.

V and J are TRBV6-6 and TRBJ2-7; 7 nucleotides line up with TRBD2. This CDR3 has 13 residues. Germline assignment: CDR1 MNHNY and CDR2 SVGAGI (reference sequence). The junction had 8 bases not matched to a gene; V was cut back by 6 bases and J by 6 bases. CDR3 sequence: CASSPSGGIEQYF. As DNA, the CDR3 is TGTGCCAGCAGCCCTTCGGGGGGTATCGAGCAGTACTTC.

V gene TRBV6-4 combines with J gene TRBJ2-3; 7 nucleotides match TRBD2. This CDR3 comprises 14 residues. Per germline, CDR1 MRHNA and CDR2 SNTAGT. J gave up 4 bases and V 3 bases, and 4 bases lay outside the gene matches. The CDR3 region has the DNA TGTGCCAGCAGTGATGGCGGGGGATCAGATACGCAGTATTTT. It codes for CASSDGGGSDTQYF.

The rearrangement uses TRBV9 and TRBJ2-1; TRBD2 agrees at 8 bases. V was pared by 4 bases and J by 8 bases, with 14 bases of the junction left unmatched. The CDR3 sequence is 16 residues long. Germline V gene sequence: CDR1 SGDLS, CDR2 YYNGEE. The CDR3 bases are TGTGCCAGCAGCCTCCACCCGGGGGGGCCCGGGGATGAGCAGTTCTTC. Its protein is CASSLHPGGPGDEQFF.

This clone was observed a single time. The V and J genes are TRBV5-6 and TRBJ2-1; tentatively, D is TRBD1 (5 bases). Germline V lookup: CDR1 SGHDT, CDR2 YYEEEE. V lost 3 bases, J lost 0 bases, and 16 bases lay in between. This CDR3 comprises 17 residues. This CDR3 is CASSSTGDPSSYNEQFF. CDR3 sequence (DNA): TGTGCCAGCAGCTCCACAGGCGACCCGAGCTCCTACAATGAGCAGTTCTTC.

This chain connects TRBV29-1 to TRBJ2-3; D uncertain. V lost 5 bases, J lost 4 bases, and 10 bases lay in between. Looked up from germline, CDR1 is SQVTM and CDR2 is ANQGSEA. CDR3 length: 12 residues. CDR3: CSVNVGSDTQYF. CDR3 in DNA: TGCAGCGTTAATGTTGGGTCAGATACGCAGTATTTT.

This clone was counted a few times. The genes are TRBV12-3 or TRBV12-4 and TRBJ1-5; D uncertain. The CDR3 covers 13 residues. The V end was cut by 2 bases, the J end by 3 bases, with 5 bases between. CDR3 sequence reads: CASSLNFNQPQHF. CDR3 in DNA: TGTGCCAGCAGTTTAAACTTCAATCAGCCCCAGCATTTT.

This chain uses TRBV6-5 with TRBJ2-2, with unresolved D. The germline CDR1 and CDR2 sequences are MNHEY and SVGAGI. The CDR3 runs to 16 residues. V shed 0 bases and J shed 2 bases, with 10 bases lying between them. The CDR3 nucleotides read TGTGCCAGCAGTTACTCTGGGCATATAAACACCGGGGAGCTGTTTTTT. Translated, it gives CASSYSGHINTGELFF.

The chain recombines TRBV29-1 with TRBJ2-7, with D perhaps matching TRBD2 (6 bases). This CDR3 region has 16 residues. Germline V lookup: CDR1 SQVTM, CDR2 ANQGSEA. Trimming left V 0 bases short and J 0 bases short, with 15 bases between. CDR3 loop: CSVEEWRGSSSYEQYF. CDR3 in DNA: TGCAGCGTTGAAGAATGGCGGGGTTCGAGCTCCTACGAGCAGTACTTC.

This sequence joins TRBV5-4 and TRBJ2-3, with D tentatively TRBD1 or TRBD2 (5 bases each). With 4 bases removed from V and 1 base from J, the gap between germline ends came to 10 bases. This CDR3 contains 14 residues. CDR1 is SGHNT and CDR2 is YYREEE in the germline V gene (reference sequence). CDR3 in DNA: TGTGCCAGCAGCGGGGGAACGCGCACAGATACGCAGTATTTT. Translation gives CASSGGTRTDTQYF. The whole variable domain, remainder taken from reference TRBV5-4 and TRBJ2-3, is ETGVTQSPTHLIKTRGQQVTLRCSSQSGHNTVSWYQQALGQGPQFIFQYYREEENGRGNFPPRFSGLQFPNYSSELNVNALELDDSALYLCASSGGTRTDTQYFGPGTRLTVL.

This clone was seen only once. The chain employs TRBV6-5 and TRBJ1-4, with a tentative D call TRBD1 (5 bases). CDR1 is MNHEY and CDR2 is SVGAGI in the germline V gene. CDR3 length equals 14 residues. V was clipped by 6 bases and J by 8 bases, with 16 bases between them. In DNA, the CDR3 is TGTGCCAGCAGAGGGACGGTAAACCCGGAAAAACTGTTTTTT. Residues: CASRGTVNPEKLFF.

V gene TRBV6-5 combines with J gene TRBJ2-6; D not certain. The germline V gene encodes CDR1 MNHEY and CDR2 SVGAGI. The ends were cut back, 7 bases at V and 2 bases at J, with 12 bases in the middle. The CDR3 extends over 15 amino acids. As DNA, the CDR3 is TGTGCCAGCACCCTGACATTGCCTGGGGCCAACGTCCTGACTTTC. Translating gives CASTLTLPGANVLTF.

The chain is built from TRBV3-1 (or the pseudogene TRBV3-2) and TRBJ1-2, with TRBD1 matching over 8 bases. Trimming at V came to 10 bases and at J to 6 bases, leaving 7 bases not matched to a gene. This CDR3 contains 12 residues. The germline gives CDR1 LGHDT, CDR2 YNNKEL (reference sequence). The CDR3: CATSDRDHGYTF. CDR3 bases: TGTGCCACTTCGGACAGGGACCATGGCTACACCTTC.

J is TRBJ1-4 and V is TRBV6-5; TRBD1 agrees at 10 bases. This CDR3 has 14 residues. The trim removed 6 bases at V and 6 bases at J, leaving 4 bases unmatched. Germline V gene lookup returns CDR1 MNHEY and CDR2 SVGAGI. CDR3 coding DNA: TGTGCCAGCAGCCGACAGGGGGCTGATGAAAAACTGTTTTTT. Translated: CASSRQGADEKLFF.

The J gene is TRBJ1-6, the V gene TRBV28; D is possibly TRBD1 (5 bases). The ends were cut back, 7 bases at V and 3 bases at J, with 10 bases in the middle. The CDR3 is 14 residues long. Germline-derived CDR1 and CDR2 are MDHEN and SYDVKM. This chain's CDR3 is CASTDSNYNSPLHF. In nucleotides, the CDR3 is TGTGCCAGCACCGACAGTAACTATAATTCACCCCTCCACTTT.

The chain carries TRBV6-2 or TRBV6-3 and TRBJ2-7; 9 bases fit TRBD1. Trimming removed 6 bases from V and 1 base from J; junction bases left unmatched: 7. Germline V gives CDR1 MNHEY, CDR2 SVGEGT. This CDR3 region has 15 residues. DNA for the CDR3: TGTGCCAGCAGCCCTACAGGGGGCAAATCCTACGAGCAGTACTTC. Translation gives CASSPTGGKSYEQYF.

The gene calls are TRBV30 and TRBJ2-5; 8 bases fit TRBD1. The CDR3 length is 13 residues. Unmatched junction bases numbered 7, after V lost 8 bases and J lost 2 bases. Looked up from germline, CDR1 is GTSNPN and CDR2 is SVGIG (reference sequence). The DNA for the CDR3 is TGTGCCGCTACCGGGACAGGTCAAGAGACCCAGTACTTC. As protein: CAATGTGQETQYF. Looking up the rest from reference TRBV30 and TRBJ2-5 gives the full variable domain: SQTIHQWPATLVQPVGSPLSLECTVEGTSNPNLYWYRQAAGRGLQLLFYSVGIGQISSEVPQNLSASRPQDRQFILSSKKLLLSDSGFYLCAATGTGQETQYFGPGTRLLVL.

The rearrangement uses TRBV10-2 and TRBJ1-1; D gene uncertain. V lost 3 bases and J 4 bases, leaving 9 bases between the germline ends. Germline CDR1 WSHSY, CDR2 SAAADI. The CDR3 is 13 residues long. In DNA, the CDR3 is TGCGCCAGCAGTGAAGAGGCGGTCACTGAAGCTTTCTTT. Amino acids: CASSEEAVTEAFF.

The chain is built from TRBV10-3 and TRBJ1-2, with D hard to call. V lost 5 bases and J lost 7, with 11 bases in between. The CDR3 consists of 12 residues. Per germline, CDR1 ENHRY and CDR2 SYGVKD. CDR3 loop: CAISQKAGGYTF. CDR3 nucleotides: TGTGCCATCAGTCAGAAAGCTGGTGGCTACACCTTC.

The chain is built from TRBV10-2 and TRBJ2-5, with 8 bases lining up with TRBD2. This CDR3 has 14 amino acids. The germline V gene encodes CDR1 WSHSY and CDR2 SAAADI. V shed 10 bases and J 0 bases; nucleotides not matched to a gene: 7. CDR3 sequence reads: CATTGGEYQETQYF. The CDR3 DNA reads TGCGCCACCACGGGGGGGGAGTACCAAGAGACCCAGTACTTC.

This clone was detected once. The chain links TRBV12-5 to TRBJ2-7; unclear D gene. Germline CDR1 is LGHNT and CDR2 is FRNRAP. V was clipped by 1 base and J by 2 bases, with 6 bases between them. This CDR3 is built from 13 residues. CDR3 region: CASGLGAAYEQYF. CDR3 nucleotide sequence: TGTGCTAGTGGTTTGGGGGCCGCCTACGAGCAGTACTTC. The whole variable domain, filled in from reference TRBV12-5 and TRBJ2-7, reads DARVTQTPRHKVTEMGQEVTMRCQPILGHNTVFWYRQTMMQGLELLAYFRNRAPLDDSGMPKDRFSAEMPDATLATLKIQPSEPRDSAVYFCASGLGAAYEQYFGPGTRLTVT.

The J gene is TRBJ1-2, the V gene TRBV10-2; D gene uncertain. Trimming left V 6 bases short and J 8 bases short, with 13 bases between. There are 12 residues in the CDR3. Germline loops: CDR1 WSHSY, CDR2 SAAADI. CDR3 residues: CASSVTDSGYTF. For the CDR3, the DNA is TGCGCCAGCAGCGTAACGGACTCAGGCTACACCTTC.

The V gene is TRBV6-5, the J gene TRBJ1-1; no definite D call. The CDR3 has 16 amino acids. V was shortened by 2 bases and J by 2 bases, with 15 bases between the two germline ends. CDR1 MNHEY and CDR2 SVGAGI come from the germline V gene. The CDR3 DNA sequence: TGTGCCAGCAGTTACCGCCTCGGCAGAATAAACACTGAAGCTTTCTTT. Translated: CASSYRLGRINTEAFF.

The V call is TRBV7-9, the J call TRBJ2-2, with D perhaps TRBD1 (6 bases). The ends were cut back, 1 base at V and 3 bases at J, with 9 bases in the middle. Germline V gives CDR1 SEHNR, CDR2 FQNEAQ (reference sequence). CDR3 length equals 15 residues. The chain's CDR3 is CASSLGHRDTGELFF. DNA for the CDR3: TGTGCCAGCAGCTTAGGCCACAGGGACACCGGGGAGCTGTTTTTT.

The J gene is TRBJ2-2, the V gene TRBV5-1; 10 nucleotides agree with TRBD1. V shed 4 bases and J 5 bases; nucleotides not matched to a gene: 8. CDR1 and CDR2 from the germline V gene are SGHRS and YFSETQ. This CDR3 has 16 residues. CDR3 loop: CASSPRTGGSTGELFF. DNA for the CDR3: TGCGCCAGCAGCCCGAGGACAGGGGGGAGTACCGGGGAGCTGTTTTTT.

The chain combines TRBV7-2 with TRBJ2-2; 7 bases agree with TRBD1. The CDR3 length is 15 residues. Looked up from germline, CDR1 is SGHTA and CDR2 is FQGNSA. With 4 bases clipped from V and 5 bases from J, the junction kept 7 bases outside the gene matches. This CDR3 is CASSSWDSNTGELFF. The CDR3, as DNA: TGTGCCAGCAGCTCCTGGGACAGTAATACCGGGGAGCTGTTTTTT.